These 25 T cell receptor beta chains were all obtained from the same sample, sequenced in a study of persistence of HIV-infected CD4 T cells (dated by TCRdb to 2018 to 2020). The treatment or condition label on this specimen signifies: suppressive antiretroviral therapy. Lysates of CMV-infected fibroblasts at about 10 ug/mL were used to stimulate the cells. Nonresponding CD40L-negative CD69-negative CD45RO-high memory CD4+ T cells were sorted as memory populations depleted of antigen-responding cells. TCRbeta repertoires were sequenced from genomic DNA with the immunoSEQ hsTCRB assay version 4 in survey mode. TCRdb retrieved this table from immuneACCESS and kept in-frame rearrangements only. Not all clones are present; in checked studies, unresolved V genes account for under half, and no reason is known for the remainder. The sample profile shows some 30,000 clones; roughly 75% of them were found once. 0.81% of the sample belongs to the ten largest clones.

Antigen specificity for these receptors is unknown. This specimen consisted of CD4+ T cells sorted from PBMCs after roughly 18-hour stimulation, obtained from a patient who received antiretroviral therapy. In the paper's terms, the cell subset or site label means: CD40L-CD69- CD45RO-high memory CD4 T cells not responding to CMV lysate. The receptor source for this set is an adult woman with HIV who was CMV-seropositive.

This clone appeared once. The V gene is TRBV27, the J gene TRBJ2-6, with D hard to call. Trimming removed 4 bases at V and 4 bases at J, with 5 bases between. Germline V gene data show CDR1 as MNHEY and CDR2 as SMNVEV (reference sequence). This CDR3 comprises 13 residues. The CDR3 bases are TGTGCCAGCAGTTCGTCGGGGGCCAACGTCCTGACTTTC. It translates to CASSSSGANVLTF.

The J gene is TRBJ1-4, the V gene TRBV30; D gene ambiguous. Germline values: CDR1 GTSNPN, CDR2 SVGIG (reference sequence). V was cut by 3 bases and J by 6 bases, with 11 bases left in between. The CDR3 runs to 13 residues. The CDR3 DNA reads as TGTGCCTGGAGGGCAGGCCTAGATGAAAAACTGTTTTTT. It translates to CAWRAGLDEKLFF.

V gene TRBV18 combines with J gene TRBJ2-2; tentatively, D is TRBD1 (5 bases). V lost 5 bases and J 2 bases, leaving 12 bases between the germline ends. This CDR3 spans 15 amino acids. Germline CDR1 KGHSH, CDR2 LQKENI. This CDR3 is CASSLPTVNTGELFF. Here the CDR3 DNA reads TGTGCCAGCTCATTACCGACAGTAAACACCGGGGAGCTGTTTTTT.

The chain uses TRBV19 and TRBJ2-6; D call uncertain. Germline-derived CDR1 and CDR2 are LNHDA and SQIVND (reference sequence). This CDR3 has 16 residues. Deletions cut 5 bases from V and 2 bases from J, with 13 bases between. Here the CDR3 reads CASSPDSRAGANVLTF. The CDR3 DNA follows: TGTGCCAGTAGTCCCGACTCCCGCGCTGGGGCCAACGTCCTGACTTTC.

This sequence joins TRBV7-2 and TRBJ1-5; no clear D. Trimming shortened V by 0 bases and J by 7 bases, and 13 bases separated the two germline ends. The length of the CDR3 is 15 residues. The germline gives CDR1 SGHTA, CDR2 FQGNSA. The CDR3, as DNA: TGTGCCAGCAGCTTAGCGAGCGGGGTGAGGCAGCCCCAGCATTTT. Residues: CASSLASGVRQPQHF.

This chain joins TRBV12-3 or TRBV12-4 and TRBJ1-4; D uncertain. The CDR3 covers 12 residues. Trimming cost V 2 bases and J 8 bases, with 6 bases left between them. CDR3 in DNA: TGTGCCAGCAGTTTACGTGGCGAAAAACTGTTTTTT. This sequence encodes CASSLRGEKLFF.

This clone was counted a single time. The CDR3 DNA follows: TGTGCCAGCAGCCTAGCGGGGGCCGAGCAGTACGTC. It translates to CASSLAGAEQYV. The chain joins TRBV7-9 to TRBJ2-7; 10 bases agree with TRBD2. The germline V gene has CDR1 SEHNR and CDR2 FQNEAQ (reference sequence). The CDR3 extends over 12 amino acids.

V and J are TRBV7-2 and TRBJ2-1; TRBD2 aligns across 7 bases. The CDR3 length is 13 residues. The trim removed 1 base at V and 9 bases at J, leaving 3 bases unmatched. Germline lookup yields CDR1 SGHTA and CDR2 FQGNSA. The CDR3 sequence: CASSLGTRFEQFF. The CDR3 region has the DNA TGTGCCAGCAGCTTAGGGACTAGGTTTGAGCAGTTCTTC.

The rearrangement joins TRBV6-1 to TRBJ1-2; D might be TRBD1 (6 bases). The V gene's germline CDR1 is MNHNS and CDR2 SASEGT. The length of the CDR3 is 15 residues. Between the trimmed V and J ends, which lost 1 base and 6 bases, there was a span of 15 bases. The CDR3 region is CASSEGRGLSDGYTF. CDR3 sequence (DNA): TGTGCCAGCAGTGAAGGCAGGGGATTGAGTGATGGCTACACCTTC.

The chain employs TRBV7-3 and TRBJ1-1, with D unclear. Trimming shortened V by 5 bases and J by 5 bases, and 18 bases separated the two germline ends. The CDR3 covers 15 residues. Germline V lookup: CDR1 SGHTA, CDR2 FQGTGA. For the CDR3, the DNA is TGTGCCAGCAGCCTAATGGGAGGGCGAGGGACTGAAGCTTTCTTT. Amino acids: CASSLMGGRGTEAFF.

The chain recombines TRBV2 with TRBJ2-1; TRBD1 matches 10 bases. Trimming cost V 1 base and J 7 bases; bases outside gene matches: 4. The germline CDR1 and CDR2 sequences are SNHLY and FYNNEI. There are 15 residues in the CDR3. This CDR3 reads CASSEEGQGFNEQFF. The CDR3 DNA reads TGTGCCAGCAGTGAAGAGGGACAGGGGTTTAATGAGCAGTTCTTC.

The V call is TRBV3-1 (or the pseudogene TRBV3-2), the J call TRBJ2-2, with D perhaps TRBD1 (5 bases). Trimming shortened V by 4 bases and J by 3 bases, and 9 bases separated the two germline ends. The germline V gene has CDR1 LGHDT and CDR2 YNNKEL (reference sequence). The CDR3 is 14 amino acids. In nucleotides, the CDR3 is TGTGCCAGCAGCCGAGACAGTTACACCGGGGAGCTGTTTTTT. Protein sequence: CASSRDSYTGELFF.

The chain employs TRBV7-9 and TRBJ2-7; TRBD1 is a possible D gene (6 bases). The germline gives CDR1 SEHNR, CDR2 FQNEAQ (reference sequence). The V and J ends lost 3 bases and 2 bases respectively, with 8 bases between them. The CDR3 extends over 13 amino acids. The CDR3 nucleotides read TGTGCCAGCAGCTTCCGGGACACCTACGAGCAGTACTTC. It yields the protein CASSFRDTYEQYF.

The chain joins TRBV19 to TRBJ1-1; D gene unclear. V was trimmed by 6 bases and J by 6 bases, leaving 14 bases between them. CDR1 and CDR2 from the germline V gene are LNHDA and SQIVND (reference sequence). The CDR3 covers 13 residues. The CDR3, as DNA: TGTGCCAGTAGCGGCTGGGGTACTTCTGAAGCTTTCTTT. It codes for CASSGWGTSEAFF. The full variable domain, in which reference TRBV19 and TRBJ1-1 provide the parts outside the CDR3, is DGGITQSPKYLFRKEGQNVTLSCEQNLNHDAMYWYRQDPGQGLRLIYYSQIVNDFQKGDIAEGYSVSREKKESFPLTVTSAQKNPTAFYLCASSGWGTSEAFFGQGTRLTVV.

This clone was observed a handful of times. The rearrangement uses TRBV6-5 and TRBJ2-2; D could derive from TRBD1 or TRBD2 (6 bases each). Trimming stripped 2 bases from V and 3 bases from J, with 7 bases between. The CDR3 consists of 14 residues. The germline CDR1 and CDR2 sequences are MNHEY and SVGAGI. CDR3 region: CASSYGGHTGELFF. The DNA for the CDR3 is TGTGCCAGCAGTTACGGGGGGCACACCGGGGAGCTGTTTTTT.

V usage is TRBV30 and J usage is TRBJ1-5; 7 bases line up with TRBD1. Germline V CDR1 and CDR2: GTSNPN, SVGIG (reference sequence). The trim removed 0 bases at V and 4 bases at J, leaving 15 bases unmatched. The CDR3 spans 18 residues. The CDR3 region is CAWSVLGTAEVRNQPQHF. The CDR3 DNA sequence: TGTGCCTGGAGTGTACTCGGGACAGCGGAGGTAAGGAATCAGCCCCAGCATTTT.

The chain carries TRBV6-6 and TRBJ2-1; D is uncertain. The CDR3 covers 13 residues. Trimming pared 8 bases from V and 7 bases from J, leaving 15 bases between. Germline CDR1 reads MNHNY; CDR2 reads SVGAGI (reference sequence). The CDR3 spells CASVPSGRNEQFF. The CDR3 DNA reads TGTGCCAGCGTCCCCTCGGGCCGAAATGAGCAGTTCTTC.

CDR3 DNA: TGTGCCAGCAGCCCTTTTCCTAGCGAGGGCAATGAGCAGTTCTTC. This encodes CASSPFPSEGNEQFF. The genes are TRBV2 and TRBJ2-1, with D possibly TRBD2 on 6 matching bases. Trimming stripped 6 bases from V and 6 bases from J, with 18 bases between. CDR3 length: 15 residues. Germline V gene data show CDR1 as SNHLY and CDR2 as FYNNEI.

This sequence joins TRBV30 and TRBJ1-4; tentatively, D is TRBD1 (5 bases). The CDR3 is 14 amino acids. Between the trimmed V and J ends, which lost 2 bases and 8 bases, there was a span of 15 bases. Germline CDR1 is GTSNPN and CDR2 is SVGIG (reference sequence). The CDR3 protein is CAWSPGREEEKLFF. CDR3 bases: TGTGCCTGGAGTCCAGGCAGGGAGGAGGAAAAACTGTTTTTT.

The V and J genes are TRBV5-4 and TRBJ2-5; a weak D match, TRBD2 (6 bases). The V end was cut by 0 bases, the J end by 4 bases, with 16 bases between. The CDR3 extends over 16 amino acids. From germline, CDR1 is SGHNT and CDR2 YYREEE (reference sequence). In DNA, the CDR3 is TGTGCCAGCAGCTTGGCAGTGGGAGGAGTTCGAGAGACCCAGTACTTC. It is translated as CASSLAVGGVRETQYF. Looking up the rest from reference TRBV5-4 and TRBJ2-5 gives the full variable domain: ETGVTQSPTHLIKTRGQQVTLRCSSQSGHNTVSWYQQALGQGPQFIFQYYREEENGRGNFPPRFSGLQFPNYSSELNVNALELDDSALYLCASSLAVGGVRETQYFGPGTRLLVL.

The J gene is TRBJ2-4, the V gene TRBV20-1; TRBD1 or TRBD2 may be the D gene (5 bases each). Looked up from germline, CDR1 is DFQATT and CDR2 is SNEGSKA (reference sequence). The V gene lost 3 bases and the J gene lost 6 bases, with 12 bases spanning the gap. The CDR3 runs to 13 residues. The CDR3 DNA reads TGCAGTGCTAGTTCGGGACCCGGAAACATTCAGTACTTC. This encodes CSASSGPGNIQYF.

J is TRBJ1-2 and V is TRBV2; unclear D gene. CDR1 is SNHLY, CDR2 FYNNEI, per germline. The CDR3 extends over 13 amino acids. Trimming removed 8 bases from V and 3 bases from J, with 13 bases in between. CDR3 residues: CASGYSRDYGYTF. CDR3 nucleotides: TGTGCCAGCGGATATAGTAGGGACTATGGCTACACCTTC.

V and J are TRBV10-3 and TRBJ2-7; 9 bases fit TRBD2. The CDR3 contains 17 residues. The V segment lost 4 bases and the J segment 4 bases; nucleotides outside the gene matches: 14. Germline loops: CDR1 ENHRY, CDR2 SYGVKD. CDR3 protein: CAISGEVGLAGTYEQYF. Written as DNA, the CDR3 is TGTGCCATCAGTGGGGAGGTAGGGCTAGCGGGGACTTACGAGCAGTACTTC.

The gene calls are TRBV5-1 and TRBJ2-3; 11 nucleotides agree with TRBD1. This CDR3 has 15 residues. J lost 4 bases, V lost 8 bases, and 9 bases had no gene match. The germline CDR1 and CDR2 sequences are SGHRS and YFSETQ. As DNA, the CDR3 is TGCGCCAGTAAACGTGGGGGACAGGGGGCAGATACGCAGTATTTT. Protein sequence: CASKRGGQGADTQYF.

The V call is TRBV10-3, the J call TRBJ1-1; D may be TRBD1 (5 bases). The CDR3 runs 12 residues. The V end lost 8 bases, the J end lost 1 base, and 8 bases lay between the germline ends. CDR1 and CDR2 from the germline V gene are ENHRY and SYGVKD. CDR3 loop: CAISGGNTEAFF. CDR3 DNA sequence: TGTGCCATCTCTGGGGGGAACACTGAAGCTTTCTTT.